This T cell receptor beta chain derives from a study of T cell responses to AZD1222 COVID-19 vaccine. For the study at large: Analysis merged second doses at about 4 or about 12 weeks.

Data came from immunoSEQ multiplex PCR; TCRdb stores just in-frame clones and leaves some out. The sample yields tens of thousands of clones, around 83% seen once. The sample holds one count of this clone. With 2 bases clipped from V and 9 bases from J, the junction kept 8 bases outside the gene matches. The CDR3 contains 14 residues. In germline, CDR1 is ENHRY, CDR2 SYGVKD. Specimen: peripheral blood, collected on day 0 of AZD1222 vaccination. The clonotype originates from an adult in good health. This chain joins TRBV10-3 and TRBJ2-7; 9 bases match TRBD1. Here the CDR3 DNA reads TGTGCCATCAGTGAGGGGGACAGGGTACGAGTGCAGTACTTC. Translation: CAISEGDRVRVQYF.